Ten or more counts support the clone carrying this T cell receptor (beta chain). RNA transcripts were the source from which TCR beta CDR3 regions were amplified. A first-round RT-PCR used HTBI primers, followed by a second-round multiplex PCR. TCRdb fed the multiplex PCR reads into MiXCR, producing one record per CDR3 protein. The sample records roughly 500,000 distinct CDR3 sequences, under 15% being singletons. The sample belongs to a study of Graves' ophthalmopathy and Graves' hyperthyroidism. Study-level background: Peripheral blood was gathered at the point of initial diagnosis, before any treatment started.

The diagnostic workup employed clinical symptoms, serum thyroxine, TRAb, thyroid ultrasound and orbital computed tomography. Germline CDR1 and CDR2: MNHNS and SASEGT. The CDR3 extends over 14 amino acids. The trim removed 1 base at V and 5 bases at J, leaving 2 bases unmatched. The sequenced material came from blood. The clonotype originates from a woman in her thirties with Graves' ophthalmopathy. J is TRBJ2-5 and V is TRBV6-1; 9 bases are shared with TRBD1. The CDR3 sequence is CASSEGTGAETQYF. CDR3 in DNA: TGTGCCAGCAGTGAAGGGACAGGGGCGGAGACCCAGTACTTC.